This T cell receptor (beta chain) was profiled in a study of T-cell reconstitution after alpha-beta-depleted transplantation in children. Findings of the study overall: Surviving recipient T cells and intrathymic progenitors accounted for some patients' high TCRbeta diversity at day 60. Several hundred rapidly expanded clones from non-depleted graft cells reportedly supplied alpha-beta T cells about two months post-transplant. A year post-transplant, T-cell counts and diversity derived mostly from newly produced T cells.

TCRbeta library preparation incorporated unique molecular identifiers. TCRdb re-called the PCR reads with MiXCR, one entry per CDR3 protein. The table lists around 180,000 distinct CDR3 sequences, approximately 10% of them singletons. This clonotype was counted at least ten times. What it binds is not known. The CDR3 contains 16 residues. CDR1 and CDR2 from the germline V gene are LGHNA and YNFKEQ. Trimming cost V 3 bases and J 1 base; bases outside gene matches: 7. This sequence was found in a boy aged 2 to 9 with acute myeloid leukemia, due to receive a stem cell transplant. The sample consisted of PBMCs, taken before TCRalphabeta/CD19-depleted stem cell transplant. The chain joins TRBV4-2 to TRBJ1-2; 8 bases are a match to TRBD1. The CDR3 nucleotides are TGTGCCAGCAGCCAGAACAGGGGGACCCTTAACTATGGCTACACCTTC. Encoded protein: CASSQNRGTLNYGYTF.